These T cell receptor beta chains were read from a single sample in a study of patients and donors after allogeneic stem cell transplantation. TCRdb used MiXCR to reprocess the RT-PCR reads, holding one entry per CDR3 protein. The repertoire has roughly 200,000 distinct CDR3 sequences, less than 45% of them found once; the top ten carry 33%. Sequences were obtained from blood, either unsorted or a sorted T cell fraction (not recorded which). Receptors were obtained from a human donor who was either an allogeneic HSCT recipient or a stem cell or donor lymphocyte infusion donor (not recorded which). It is not recorded whose cells these are; they may come from a transplant donor. The CDR3 runs from the conserved cysteine through the conserved F or W. Each record gives: CDR3 DNA, CDR3 protein, D gene, J gene, V gene, clone size. D genes are given only for firm matches. Part of the rows lack a size; the others show once, few, many or a class for expanded clones.

cdr3_nt: TGTGCCAGCCGACTCAGCAGAGAAGAGACCCAGTACTTC
cdr3_aa: CASRLSREETQYF
d_call: NA
j_call: TRBJ2-5
v_call: TRBV12-3/TRBV12-4
clone_size: few

cdr3_nt: TGCGCCAGCAGCTTGAGGGCGATGAACACTGAAGCTTTCTTT
cdr3_aa: CASSLRAMNTEAFF
d_call: NA
j_call: TRBJ1-1
v_call: TRBV5-1
clone_size: NA

cdr3_nt: TGTGCCAGCAGCGCCGGGGCGGGTGTCATTCAGTACTTC
cdr3_aa: CASSAGAGVIQYF
d_call: NA
j_call: TRBJ2-4
v_call: TRBV5-6
clone_size: once

cdr3_nt: TGTGCCAGCAGCCAAGATTCGGGACTTTGGGGCTCCTACAATGAGCAGTTCTTC
cdr3_aa: CASSQDSGLWGSYNEQFF
d_call: NA
j_call: TRBJ2-1
v_call: TRBV14
clone_size: NA

cdr3_nt: TGTGCCAGCAGTAATCAGGCGGGACCGAGCGTTGAGCAGTTCTTC
cdr3_aa: CASSNQAGPSVEQFF
d_call: NA
j_call: TRBJ2-1
v_call: TRBV27
clone_size: NA

cdr3_nt: TGCGCCAGCAGCATTGCGAGCTCCTACGAGCAGTACTTC
cdr3_aa: CASSIASSYEQYF
d_call: NA
j_call: TRBJ2-7
v_call: TRBV5-1
clone_size: NA

cdr3_nt: TGCAGTGCTCTCCGGACAGGAGCCTCCTATGGCTACACCTTC
cdr3_aa: CSALRTGASYGYTF
d_call: TRBD1
j_call: TRBJ1-2
v_call: TRBV20-1
clone_size: NA

cdr3_nt: TGTGCCTGGAGCCTCGGACAGGGAAACACTGAAGCTTTCTTT
cdr3_aa: CAWSLGQGNTEAFF
d_call: TRBD1
j_call: TRBJ1-1
v_call: TRBV30
clone_size: NA

cdr3_nt: TGTGCCAGCAGCCAAGGAGGGGGTTCTAACTATGGCTACGCCTTC
cdr3_aa: CASSQGGGSNYGYAF
d_call: NA
j_call: TRBJ1-2
v_call: TRBV4-2
clone_size: NA

cdr3_nt: TGTGCCTCCAACCGGCAGGGGGGAACCGGGGAGCTGTTTTTT
cdr3_aa: CASNRQGGTGELFF
d_call: NA
j_call: TRBJ2-2
v_call: TRBV12-3/TRBV12-4
clone_size: NA

cdr3_nt: TGTGCCAGTAGTATTGCTACAGCCACTGAAGCTTTCTTT
cdr3_aa: CASSIATATEAFF
d_call: NA
j_call: TRBJ1-1
v_call: TRBV19
clone_size: NA

cdr3_nt: TGTGCCAGCAGTACACAGGGGGACCAGTTCTTC
cdr3_aa: CASSTQGDQFF
d_call: TRBD1
j_call: TRBJ2-1
v_call: TRBV6-6
clone_size: NA

cdr3_nt: TGTGCCAGCCGGGAGTCAGGGACAGGGCCCTACGAGCAGTACTTC
cdr3_aa: CASRESGTGPYEQYF
d_call: NA
j_call: TRBJ2-7
v_call: TRBV21-1
clone_size: NA

cdr3_nt: TGTGCCAGCTCCCCAGGGAAAAGGTCCTACGAGCAGTACTTC
cdr3_aa: CASSPGKRSYEQYF
d_call: NA
j_call: TRBJ2-7
v_call: TRBV12-3/TRBV12-4
clone_size: NA

cdr3_nt: TGTGCCAGCAGTGATAGCGGGAGATCGCAAAAGACCCAGTACTTC
cdr3_aa: CASSDSGRSQKTQYF
d_call: TRBD2
j_call: TRBJ2-5
v_call: TRBV2
clone_size: NA

cdr3_nt: TGTGCCAGTAGCATGGACATCAATCAGCCCCAGCATTTT
cdr3_aa: CASSMDINQPQHF
d_call: NA
j_call: TRBJ1-5
v_call: TRBV19
clone_size: many

cdr3_nt: TGTGCCAGCAGCTTACCGGGACAGGGTAACAATGAGCAGTTCTTC
cdr3_aa: CASSLPGQGNNEQFF
d_call: TRBD1
j_call: TRBJ2-1
v_call: TRBV7-8
clone_size: NA

cdr3_nt: TGTGCCAGCAGTTTATCGTGGGGGATACCTCCATACTTC
cdr3_aa: CASSLSWGIPPYF
d_call: NA
j_call: TRBJ1-2
v_call: TRBV27
clone_size: NA

cdr3_nt: TGTGCCACCTCCGGGACGGGCCCCTCGTGGCCCCAGCATTTT
cdr3_aa: CATSGTGPSWPQHF
d_call: NA
j_call: TRBJ1-5
v_call: TRBV27
clone_size: NA

cdr3_nt: TGTGCCAGCAGTTACGGGGGACAGGGGGCAGTAGTTGCTTTCTTT
cdr3_aa: CASSYGGQGAVVAFF
d_call: TRBD1
j_call: TRBJ1-1
v_call: TRBV6-2/TRBV6-3
clone_size: few

cdr3_nt: TGCAGCGTTGACTCCGCTCCGGGACACTCTGTGCGCACAGATACGCAGTATTTT
cdr3_aa: CSVDSAPGHSVRTDTQYF
d_call: NA
j_call: TRBJ2-3
v_call: TRBV29-1
clone_size: NA

cdr3_nt: TGTGCCAGCAGTTACTCGAGTAGTGCGGATCCCTACAATGAGCAGTTCTTC
cdr3_aa: CASSYSSSADPYNEQFF
d_call: NA
j_call: TRBJ2-1
v_call: TRBV6-5
clone_size: NA

cdr3_nt: TGTGCCAGCAGTGGGACTCTTTACGAGCAGTACTTC
cdr3_aa: CASSGTLYEQYF
d_call: NA
j_call: TRBJ2-7
v_call: TRBV6-5
clone_size: few

cdr3_nt: TGCAGTGCTTCTGACATCCCCGACTATGGCTACACCTTC
cdr3_aa: CSASDIPDYGYTF
d_call: NA
j_call: TRBJ1-2
v_call: TRBV20-1
clone_size: NA

cdr3_nt: TGCAGTGCTCCCCCAACGGGGGGACAAGCCTCTGGAAACACCATATATTTT
cdr3_aa: CSAPPTGGQASGNTIYF
d_call: NA
j_call: TRBJ1-3
v_call: TRBV20-1
clone_size: NA

cdr3_nt: TGCAGCGTTGGGGTGAGGCAGGTCAATCGCTATGGCTACACCTTC
cdr3_aa: CSVGVRQVNRYGYTF
d_call: NA
j_call: TRBJ1-2
v_call: TRBV29-1
clone_size: once

cdr3_nt: TGTGCCACCAGCAAGTGGGGCGGGAGTGACTACGAGCAGTACTTC
cdr3_aa: CATSKWGGSDYEQYF
d_call: TRBD2
j_call: TRBJ2-7
v_call: TRBV15
clone_size: NA

cdr3_nt: TGTGCCTGGAGTGTATGGAGCTCTGAAAAACTGTTTTTT
cdr3_aa: CAWSVWSSEKLFF
d_call: NA
j_call: TRBJ1-4
v_call: TRBV30
clone_size: few

cdr3_nt: TGTGCCAGCAGTTTACGGGGGCCTCGGCTGCAGTATTTT
cdr3_aa: CASSLRGPRLQYF
d_call: NA
j_call: TRBJ2-3
v_call: TRBV28
clone_size: NA

cdr3_nt: TGTGCCAGCAGCTTAGATTTTGCCGGTGAGCAGTTCTTC
cdr3_aa: CASSLDFAGEQFF
d_call: NA
j_call: TRBJ2-1
v_call: TRBV11-3
clone_size: few

cdr3_nt: TGCAGTGCTAGAGAAACAAGGAGGGCCAGGCCCAATCAGCCCCAGCATTTT
cdr3_aa: CSARETRRARPNQPQHF
d_call: NA
j_call: TRBJ1-5
v_call: TRBV20-1
clone_size: few

cdr3_nt: TGTGCCAGCAGTTTAGGTAGGGAGTACGGCTACACCTTC
cdr3_aa: CASSLGREYGYTF
d_call: NA
j_call: TRBJ1-2
v_call: TRBV12-3/TRBV12-4
clone_size: NA

cdr3_nt: TGTGCCACCAGCAGAGAAGGGGTCTCCGACAATGAGCAGTTCTTC
cdr3_aa: CATSREGVSDNEQFF
d_call: NA
j_call: TRBJ2-1
v_call: TRBV15
clone_size: NA

cdr3_nt: TGTGCCATCAGTGAGGGCCCGGATCGGGGCTATGGCTACACCTTC
cdr3_aa: CAISEGPDRGYGYTF
d_call: NA
j_call: TRBJ1-2
v_call: TRBV10-3
clone_size: few

cdr3_nt: TGCAGCGTTGAAGATCCGGACAACTCCTACGAGCAGTACTTC
cdr3_aa: CSVEDPDNSYEQYF
d_call: NA
j_call: TRBJ2-7
v_call: TRBV29-1
clone_size: NA